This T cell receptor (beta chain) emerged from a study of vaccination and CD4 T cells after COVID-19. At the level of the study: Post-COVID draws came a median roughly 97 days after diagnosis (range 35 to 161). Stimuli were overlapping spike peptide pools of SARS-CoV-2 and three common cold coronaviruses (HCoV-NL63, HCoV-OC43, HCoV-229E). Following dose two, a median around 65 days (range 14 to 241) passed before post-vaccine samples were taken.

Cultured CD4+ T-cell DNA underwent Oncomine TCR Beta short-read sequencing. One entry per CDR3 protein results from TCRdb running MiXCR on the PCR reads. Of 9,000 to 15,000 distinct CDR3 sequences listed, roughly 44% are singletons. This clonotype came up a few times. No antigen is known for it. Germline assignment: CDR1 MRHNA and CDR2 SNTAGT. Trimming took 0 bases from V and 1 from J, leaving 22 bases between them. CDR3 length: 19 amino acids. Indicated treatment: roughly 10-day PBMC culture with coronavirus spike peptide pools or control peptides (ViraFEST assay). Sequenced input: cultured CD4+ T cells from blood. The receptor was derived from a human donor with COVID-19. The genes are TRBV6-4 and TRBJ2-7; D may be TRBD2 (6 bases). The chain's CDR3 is CASSDSLRGRDHRSYEQYF. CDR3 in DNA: TGTGCCAGCAGTGACTCTTTACGGGGGAGAGACCACCGGTCCTACGAGCAGTACTTC.